The source of this TCR beta chain is a study of OX40 agonist ivuxolimab in advanced cancers. The overall study: The group had a mean age of about 64 years, ranged from about 20 to 90, and was 82.7% male.

This clone was picked up many times. Its target is not known. Using immunoSEQ multiplex PCR, the repertoire was profiled, and TCRdb retains in-frame clones only, with some absent. The repertoire holds some 5,100 clones, with less than 75% as singletons. With 5 bases removed from V and 2 bases from J, the gap between germline ends came to 20 bases. Looked up from germline, CDR1 is SGHTA and CDR2 is FQGNSA. The CDR3 has 17 residues. General study findings and limits: CD8+ T cells were the subset that, on average, had more expanded clones than CD4+.

The chain links TRBV7-2 to TRBJ2-3; possible D gene TRBD2, 5 bases. The sequencing here drew on CD4+ or CD8+ T cells sorted from blood, taken in a trial of the OX40 agonist ivuxolimab. This TCR was recovered from an adult with an advanced solid tumor such as melanoma, head and neck, liver or kidney cancer. CDR3 region: CASSPRGWSSDTDTQYF. In DNA form, the CDR3 reads TGTGCCAGCAGCCCACGGGGATGGTCCTCCGACACAGATACGCAGTATTTT. Full variable domain (remainder filled in from reference TRBV7-2 and TRBJ2-3): GAGVSQSPSNKVTEKGKDVELRCDPISGHTALYWYRQSLGQGLEFLIYFQGNSAPDKSGLPSDRFSAERTGGSVSTLTIQRTQQEDSAVYLCASSPRGWSSDTDTQYFGPGTRLTVL.